This T cell receptor (beta chain) originates from a study of CD8 T cells in ankylosing spondylitis. Study-wide points: Within matched ankylosing spondylitis synovial fluid, disease-linked clones were reportedly significantly enriched. Within ankylosing spondylitis blood, a TCR beta motif made up of roughly eight highly homologous variants appeared to be characteristic. Disease-linked clones bore a CD8+ phenotype and were relatively rare in peripheral blood.

CDR3 size: 16 residues. V was clipped by 5 bases and J by 0 bases, with 13 bases between them. In germline, CDR1 is KGHDR, CDR2 SFDVKD. Comment on this clonotype: Its antigen is not identified.

For TCR beta, libraries came from quantitative 5'-RACE with molecular barcodes. TCRdb re-called the 5' RACE reads with MiXCR, one entry per CDR3 protein. The data contain around 440,000 distinct CDR3 sequences, approximately 17% of them singletons. The sequenced material came from blood, either unsorted or a sorted T cell fraction (not recorded which). The receptor was isolated from a male donor with ankylosing spondylitis. The V and J genes are TRBV24-1 and TRBJ2-1; D is ambiguous. The CDR3 is CATSGHRAGSYNEQFF. CDR3 nucleotides: TGTGCCACCAGTGGCCATCGGGCAGGCTCCTACAATGAGCAGTTCTTC.